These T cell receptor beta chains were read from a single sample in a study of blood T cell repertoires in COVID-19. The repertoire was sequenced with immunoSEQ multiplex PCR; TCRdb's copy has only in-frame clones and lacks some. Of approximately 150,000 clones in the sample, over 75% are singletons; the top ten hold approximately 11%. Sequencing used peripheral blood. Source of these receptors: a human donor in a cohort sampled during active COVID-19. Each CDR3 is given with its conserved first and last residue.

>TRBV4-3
CASSQDPGQYNSPLHF
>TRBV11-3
CASSRGEVSLTGELFF
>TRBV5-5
CASSLVRGPGFHTDTQYF
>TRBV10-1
CANQAGRLLVIWREQFF
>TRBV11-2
CASSVTGGGPQKLFF
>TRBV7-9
CASSLAGQGAREQYF
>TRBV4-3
CASSRDLTGDYGYTF
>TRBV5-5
CASSIASRADTGELFF
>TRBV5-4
CASSSSPGLAGGRTTDTQYF
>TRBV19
CASTYRDITYEQYF
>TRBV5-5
CASSLRTRGAPRNTEAFF
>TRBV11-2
CASRNYHTDTQYF
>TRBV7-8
CASSLGVAGGQETQYF
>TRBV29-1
CSVVGYTDTQYF
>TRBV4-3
CASSQEVRGIQETQYF
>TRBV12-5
CASGLVGQGNTEAFF
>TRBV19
CASSFTSPSYNEQFF
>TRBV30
CAWREEQGRAFF
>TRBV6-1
CASSEAFGRGLPDTQYF
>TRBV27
CASSLRYTDTQYF
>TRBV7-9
CASSHSGTSGPLEQFF
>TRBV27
CASGSDRGEETQYF
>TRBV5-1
CASRGGPLFYEQYF
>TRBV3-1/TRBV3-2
CASSQGASGRWGYEQYF
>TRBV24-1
CATSDPSTGGLDTGELFF
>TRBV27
CASSLGDNDNEQFF
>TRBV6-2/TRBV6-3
CASSLRQGGVGYTF
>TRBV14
CASSQLGTGGTEAFF
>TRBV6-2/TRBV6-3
CASSYYGSTSGSGSYNEQFF
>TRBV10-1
CASSESASGSSNEQFF
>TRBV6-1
CASSEMAEQFF
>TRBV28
CASSLEGTGNTIYF
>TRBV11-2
CASSLRRTSGSGTGELFF
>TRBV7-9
CASSLPGQGYGYTF
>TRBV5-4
CASSLRDRYNEQFF
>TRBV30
CACGLSEAFF
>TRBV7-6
CASSLVPGGVRQPQHF
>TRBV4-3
CASSQDSRGGGTAQYF
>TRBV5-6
CASSQTRISTGANVLTF
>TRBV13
CASSLSIAGAAGELFF
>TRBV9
CASSVLQGEAFF
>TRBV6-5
CASRRTGKGTEAFF
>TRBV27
CASSYRASSPRSPLHF
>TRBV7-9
CASSFSTGELFF
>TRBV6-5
CASSLDGGFYGYTF
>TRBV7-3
CASSLSPGAPGKLFF
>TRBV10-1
CASSEPPVAAQYF
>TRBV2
CASSELPARGTGELFF
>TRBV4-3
CASSQDWATYEQYF
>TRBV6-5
CASSSDRTSYNEQFF
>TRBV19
CASIRTGGIQNTEAFF
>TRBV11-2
CASRKGTGSNQPQHF